A selection of T cell receptor beta chains follows, all from one sample in a study of T-cell memory formation after mild COVID-19. TCRdb reprocessed the 5' RACE reads via MiXCR and lists one record per CDR3 protein. The sample carries roughly 150,000 distinct CDR3 sequences, about 14% recorded once. Sequencing used PBMCs or a T cell subset sorted from them (not recorded which). The receptors were sampled from an adult woman who had mild COVID-19 (a few samples of this study predate the infection). Cell type and time point are not known. Both conserved end residues are part of each CDR3. A D gene is named only where the DNA matches it firmly. The size of a clone is reported for some rows only, either as once, few or many, or as a class for expanded clones.

v_gene: TRBV5-1; len: 12; j_gene: TRBJ1-1; d_gene: TRBD1; abundance: many; CDR3aa: CASSSTGAEAFF; CDR3nt: TGCGCCAGCAGCAGCACAGGGGCTGAAGCTTTCTTT
v_gene: TRBV4-1; len: 18; j_gene: TRBJ2-2; d_gene: TRBD2; abundance: few; CDR3aa: CASSQDLDAGGFLGELFF; CDR3nt: TGCGCCAGCAGCCAAGATCTGGACGCGGGGGGGTTTCTCGGGGAGCTGTTTTTT
v_gene: TRBV7-9; len: 13; j_gene: TRBJ1-2; d_gene: NA; abundance: few; CDR3aa: CASSLGDWYGYTF; CDR3nt: TGTGCCAGCAGCTTAGGGGACTGGTATGGCTACACCTTC
v_gene: TRBV4-2; len: 16; j_gene: TRBJ2-2; d_gene: NA; abundance: NA; CDR3aa: CASSQDRGQNTGELFF; CDR3nt: TGTGCCAGCAGCCAAGATCGGGGGCAGAACACCGGGGAGCTGTTTTTT
v_gene: TRBV4-2; len: 17; j_gene: TRBJ2-7; d_gene: NA; abundance: NA; CDR3aa: CASSQGGQGPQSYEQYF; CDR3nt: TGTGCCAGCAGCCAAGGGGGTCAGGGTCCACAGTCCTACGAGCAGTACTTC
v_gene: TRBV5-1; len: 14; j_gene: TRBJ2-7; d_gene: NA; abundance: once; CDR3aa: CASRYQVLDYEQYF; CDR3nt: TGCGCCAGCAGATACCAGGTACTTGACTACGAGCAGTACTTC
v_gene: TRBV5-5; len: 15; j_gene: TRBJ2-7; d_gene: NA; abundance: few; CDR3aa: CASTGKGRLPYEQYF; CDR3nt: TGTGCCAGCACCGGCAAGGGGCGTTTACCCTACGAGCAGTACTTC
v_gene: TRBV5-6; len: 16; j_gene: TRBJ1-2; d_gene: NA; abundance: few; CDR3aa: CASSLGSPLGHYGYTF; CDR3nt: TGTGCCAGCAGCTTGGGTTCCCCCTTAGGTCACTATGGCTACACCTTC
v_gene: TRBV29-1; len: 14; j_gene: TRBJ1-5; d_gene: TRBD1; abundance: few; CDR3aa: CSVEGQGRGQPQHF; CDR3nt: TGCAGCGTTGAAGGACAGGGACGGGGTCAGCCCCAGCATTTT
v_gene: TRBV12-3/TRBV12-4; len: 13; j_gene: TRBJ1-2; d_gene: NA; abundance: few; CDR3aa: CASSLDEGYGYTF; CDR3nt: TGTGCCAGCAGTTTAGACGAAGGCTATGGCTACACCTTC
v_gene: TRBV15; len: 13; j_gene: TRBJ2-3; d_gene: NA; abundance: NA; CDR3aa: CATSRDLPDTQYF; CDR3nt: TGTGCCACCAGCAGAGATCTACCAGATACGCAGTATTTT
v_gene: TRBV29-1; len: 13; j_gene: TRBJ2-7; d_gene: TRBD1; abundance: few; CDR3aa: CSVVGTGGNEQYF; CDR3nt: TGCAGCGTTGTAGGGACAGGAGGGAACGAGCAGTACTTC
v_gene: TRBV6-5; len: 15; j_gene: TRBJ2-3; d_gene: NA; abundance: NA; CDR3aa: CASSPQNRATDTQYF; CDR3nt: TGTGCCAGCAGTCCCCAAAACAGGGCCACAGATACGCAGTATTTT
v_gene: TRBV9; len: 17; j_gene: TRBJ2-1; d_gene: TRBD2; abundance: NA; CDR3aa: CASSVDPPGGLYNEQFF; CDR3nt: TGTGCCAGCAGCGTAGATCCCCCGGGAGGCCTCTACAATGAGCAGTTCTTC
v_gene: TRBV6-5; len: 14; j_gene: TRBJ1-2; d_gene: NA; abundance: few; CDR3aa: CASYPGGARHGYTF; CDR3nt: TGTGCCAGCTACCCGGGAGGGGCTCGTCATGGCTACACCTTC
v_gene: TRBV9; len: 16; j_gene: TRBJ2-1; d_gene: TRBD2; abundance: NA; CDR3aa: CASSVALAGAYNEQFF; CDR3nt: TGTGCCAGCAGCGTAGCCTTGGCGGGAGCCTACAATGAGCAGTTCTTC
v_gene: TRBV7-9; len: 16; j_gene: TRBJ1-3; d_gene: NA; abundance: NA; CDR3aa: CASIANVGRPGNTIYF; CDR3nt: TGTGCCAGCATCGCTAACGTAGGGCGACCTGGAAACACCATATATTTT
v_gene: TRBV14; len: 15; j_gene: TRBJ2-3; d_gene: NA; abundance: few; CDR3aa: CASSQNLASTDTQYF; CDR3nt: TGTGCCAGCAGCCAAAACCTTGCGTCCACAGATACGCAGTATTTT
v_gene: TRBV20-1; len: 12; j_gene: TRBJ2-7; d_gene: TRBD1; abundance: few; CDR3aa: CSATDRGYEQYF; CDR3nt: TGCAGTGCTACCGACAGGGGTTACGAGCAGTACTTC
v_gene: TRBV11-1; len: 15; j_gene: TRBJ2-1; d_gene: TRBD2; abundance: many; CDR3aa: CASSTSGLKENEQFF; CDR3nt: TGTGCCAGCAGCACTAGCGGGCTCAAGGAGAATGAGCAGTTCTTC
v_gene: TRBV6-5; len: 17; j_gene: TRBJ2-3; d_gene: NA; abundance: NA; CDR3aa: CASTLTRIRVMTDTQYF; CDR3nt: TGTGCCAGCACCCTCACGCGGATCAGGGTTATGACAGATACGCAGTATTTT
v_gene: TRBV5-1; len: 16; j_gene: TRBJ2-5; d_gene: TRBD2; abundance: NA; CDR3aa: CASSLALAGVGETQYF; CDR3nt: TGCGCCAGCAGCTTGGCACTAGCGGGAGTCGGTGAGACCCAGTACTTC
v_gene: TRBV20-1; len: 11; j_gene: TRBJ2-7; d_gene: NA; abundance: NA; CDR3aa: CSARDHWKQYF; CDR3nt: TGCAGTGCTAGAGATCACTGGAAGCAGTACTTC
v_gene: TRBV5-4; len: 17; j_gene: TRBJ2-3; d_gene: TRBD2; abundance: NA; CDR3aa: CASSLRRLAGVTDTQYF; CDR3nt: TGTGCCAGCAGCCTTCGAAGATTAGCGGGAGTTACAGATACGCAGTATTTT
v_gene: TRBV20-1; len: 13; j_gene: TRBJ2-7; d_gene: NA; abundance: NA; CDR3aa: CSAGGELHYEQYF; CDR3nt: TGCAGTGCAGGGGGGGAGTTGCACTACGAGCAGTACTTC
v_gene: TRBV9; len: 16; j_gene: TRBJ2-1; d_gene: NA; abundance: NA; CDR3aa: CASSVDHSPNWNEQFF; CDR3nt: TGTGCCAGCAGCGTAGATCACAGCCCAAACTGGAATGAGCAGTTCTTC
v_gene: TRBV29-1; len: 13; j_gene: TRBJ2-7; d_gene: NA; abundance: NA; CDR3aa: CSVTGGMAYEQYF; CDR3nt: TGCAGCGTTACCGGGGGAATGGCCTACGAGCAGTACTTC
v_gene: TRBV7-8; len: 12; j_gene: TRBJ2-5; d_gene: NA; abundance: NA; CDR3aa: CASSFNRETQYF; CDR3nt: TGTGCCAGCAGCTTCAACAGAGAGACCCAGTACTTC
v_gene: TRBV16; len: 14; j_gene: TRBJ1-2; d_gene: NA; abundance: few; CDR3aa: CASSQSPRDYGYTF; CDR3nt: TGTGCCAGCAGCCAATCTCCCAGGGACTATGGCTACACCTTC
v_gene: TRBV9; len: 17; j_gene: TRBJ2-6; d_gene: NA; abundance: NA; CDR3aa: CASSVAGGPSGANVLTF; CDR3nt: TGTGCCAGCAGCGTAGCGGGGGGCCCCTCTGGGGCCAACGTCCTGACTTTC
v_gene: TRBV12-3/TRBV12-4; len: 18; j_gene: TRBJ1-5; d_gene: NA; abundance: few; CDR3aa: CASSPEIPENRSNQPQHF; CDR3nt: TGTGCCAGCAGTCCCGAAATTCCCGAGAACAGATCAAATCAGCCCCAGCATTTT
v_gene: TRBV5-1; len: 17; j_gene: TRBJ2-3; d_gene: TRBD2; abundance: few; CDR3aa: CASSSGLAGGPMDTQYF; CDR3nt: TGCGCCAGCAGCTCCGGACTAGCGGGGGGGCCAATGGATACGCAGTATTTT
v_gene: TRBV5-4; len: 14; j_gene: TRBJ1-6; d_gene: NA; abundance: NA; CDR3aa: CASSFETFNSPLHF; CDR3nt: TGTGCCAGCAGCTTTGAGACATTTAATTCACCCCTCCACTTT
v_gene: TRBV27; len: 15; j_gene: TRBJ1-2; d_gene: NA; abundance: NA; CDR3aa: CASSFSRGLRYGYTF; CDR3nt: TGTGCCAGCAGTTTTAGCCGGGGCCTCCGCTATGGCTACACCTTC
v_gene: TRBV12-3/TRBV12-4; len: 13; j_gene: TRBJ1-2; d_gene: TRBD1; abundance: many; CDR3aa: CASSPGQGFGYTF; CDR3nt: TGTGCCAGCAGCCCGGGACAGGGTTTTGGCTACACCTTC
v_gene: TRBV14; len: 14; j_gene: TRBJ2-3; d_gene: NA; abundance: few; CDR3aa: CASSHPGSTDTQYF; CDR3nt: TGTGCCAGCAGCCACCCCGGGAGCACAGATACGCAGTATTTT
v_gene: TRBV15; len: 17; j_gene: TRBJ2-7; d_gene: NA; abundance: NA; CDR3aa: CATSRDPPIRSSYEQYF; CDR3nt: TGTGCCACCAGCAGAGATCCCCCCATCCGTTCGTCCTACGAGCAGTACTTC
v_gene: TRBV20-1; len: 16; j_gene: TRBJ2-1; d_gene: NA; abundance: few; CDR3aa: CSARDPGLSSYNEQFF; CDR3nt: TGCAGTGCTAGAGACCCCGGGCTCAGCTCCTACAATGAGCAGTTCTTC
v_gene: TRBV3-1; len: 15; j_gene: TRBJ1-2; d_gene: NA; abundance: NA; CDR3aa: CASSQGGAVGYGYTF; CDR3nt: TGTGCCAGCAGCCAAGGAGGGGCCGTTGGCTATGGCTACACCTTC